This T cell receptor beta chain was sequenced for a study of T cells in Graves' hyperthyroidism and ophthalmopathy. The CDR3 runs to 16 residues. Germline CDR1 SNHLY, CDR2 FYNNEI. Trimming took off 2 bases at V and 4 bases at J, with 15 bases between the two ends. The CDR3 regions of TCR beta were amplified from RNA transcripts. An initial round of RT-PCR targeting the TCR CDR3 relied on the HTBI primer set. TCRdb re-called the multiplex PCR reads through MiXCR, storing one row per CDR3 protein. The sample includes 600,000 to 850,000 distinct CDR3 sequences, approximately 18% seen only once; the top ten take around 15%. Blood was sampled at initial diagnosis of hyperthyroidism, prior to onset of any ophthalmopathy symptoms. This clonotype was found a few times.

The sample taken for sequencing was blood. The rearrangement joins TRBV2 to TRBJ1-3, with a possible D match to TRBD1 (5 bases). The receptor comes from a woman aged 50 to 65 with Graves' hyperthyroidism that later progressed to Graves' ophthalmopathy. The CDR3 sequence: CASSEIRGVHGNTIYF. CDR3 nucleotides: TGTGCCAGCAGTGAAATTCGGGGGGTGCACGGAAACACCATATATTTT.